A single sample is the source of the 6 T cell receptor beta chains below, sequenced in a study of CD8+ T cells in alopecia areata. RNA, once extracted, was reverse transcribed into cDNA for use as the sequencing template. Some clones are missing from TCRdb's copy, which holds only in-frame ones; the method was immunoSEQ multiplex PCR. Of 100,000 to 150,000 clones in the sample, approximately 38% were seen once. Material: CD4+ T cells sorted from blood. These receptors were collected from a human donor with alopecia areata.

The table lists this clone with a few counts. The J gene is TRBJ2-5, the V gene TRBV29-1; unclear D gene. Germline V gene lookup returns CDR1 SQVTM and CDR2 ANQGSEA. Trimming pared 0 bases from V and 2 bases from J, leaving 10 bases between. The CDR3 spans 14 residues. CDR3 residues: CSVEDAPLQETQYF. The CDR3, as DNA: TGCAGCGTTGAAGATGCGCCCCTTCAAGAGACCCAGTACTTC.

This clone occurred a few times. The chain combines TRBV19 with TRBJ1-1; 9 bases align to TRBD1. This CDR3 region has 13 residues. The V segment lost 6 bases and the J segment 10 bases; nucleotides outside the gene matches: 9. Germline CDR1 LNHDA, CDR2 SQIVND (reference sequence). DNA of the CDR3: TGTGCCAGTAGCGAGGGGACAGGGTCGGCAGCTTTCTTT. Protein product: CASSEGTGSAAFF.

CDR3 in amino acids: CASSQEAGTTYNEQFF. As DNA, the CDR3 is TGCGCCAGCAGCCAAGAGGCCGGGACTACCTACAATGAGCAGTTCTTC. The chain combines TRBV4-3 with TRBJ2-1; 7 bases line up with TRBD2. CDR3 size: 16 residues. Germline V gene lookup returns CDR1 LGHNA and CDR2 YSLEER. V was clipped by 0 bases and J by 2 bases; unmatched bases: 4.

Only a few counts were recorded for this clone. Other DNA sequences in this sample translate to the same CDR3. The V gene is TRBV30, the J gene TRBJ2-7; D unclear. Trimming took 2 bases from V and 0 from J, leaving 5 bases between them. The CDR3 consists of 12 residues. CDR1 and CDR2 (germline): GTSNPN, SVGIG (reference sequence). The CDR3 sequence: CAWSRTSYEQYF. In DNA form, the CDR3 reads TGTGCCTGGAGTAGGACCTCCTACGAGCAGTACTTC.

Notes on this clone: The sample carries other DNA sequences with the same CDR3. The V call is TRBV6-5, the J call TRBJ1-1; tentative D call: TRBD1 (6 bases). Germline CDR1 is MNHEY and CDR2 is SVGAGI. Trimming left V 0 bases short and J 3 bases short, with 11 bases between. This CDR3 has 15 amino acids. The CDR3 region has the DNA TGTGCCAGCAGTTACTCGATAAGGGGGGACACTGAAGCTTTCTTT. It translates to CASSYSIRGDTEAFF.

The chain joins TRBV11-2 to TRBJ2-1; D is unresolved. This CDR3 has 13 residues. The V gene's germline CDR1 is SGHAT and CDR2 FQNNGV. Trimming took 5 bases from V and 7 from J, leaving 12 bases between them. CDR3 DNA: TGTGCCAGCAGCCCCCCCTACCTGAATGAGCAGTTCTTC. As protein: CASSPPYLNEQFF.